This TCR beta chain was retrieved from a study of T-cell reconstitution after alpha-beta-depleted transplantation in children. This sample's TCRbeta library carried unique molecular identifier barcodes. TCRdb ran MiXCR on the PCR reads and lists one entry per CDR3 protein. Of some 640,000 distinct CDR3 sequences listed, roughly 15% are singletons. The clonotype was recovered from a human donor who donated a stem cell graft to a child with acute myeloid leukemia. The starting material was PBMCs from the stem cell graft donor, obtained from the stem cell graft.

Here the CDR3 reads CASDGGPMYNSPLHF. The CDR3 nucleotides are TGTGCCTCCGACGGCGGACCCATGTATAATTCACCCCTCCACTTT. The rearrangement uses TRBV10-3 and TRBJ1-6; D ambiguous. The germline gives CDR1 ENHRY, CDR2 SYGVKD. Trimming cost V 11 bases and J 4 bases, with 18 bases left between them. The CDR3 length is 15 residues.